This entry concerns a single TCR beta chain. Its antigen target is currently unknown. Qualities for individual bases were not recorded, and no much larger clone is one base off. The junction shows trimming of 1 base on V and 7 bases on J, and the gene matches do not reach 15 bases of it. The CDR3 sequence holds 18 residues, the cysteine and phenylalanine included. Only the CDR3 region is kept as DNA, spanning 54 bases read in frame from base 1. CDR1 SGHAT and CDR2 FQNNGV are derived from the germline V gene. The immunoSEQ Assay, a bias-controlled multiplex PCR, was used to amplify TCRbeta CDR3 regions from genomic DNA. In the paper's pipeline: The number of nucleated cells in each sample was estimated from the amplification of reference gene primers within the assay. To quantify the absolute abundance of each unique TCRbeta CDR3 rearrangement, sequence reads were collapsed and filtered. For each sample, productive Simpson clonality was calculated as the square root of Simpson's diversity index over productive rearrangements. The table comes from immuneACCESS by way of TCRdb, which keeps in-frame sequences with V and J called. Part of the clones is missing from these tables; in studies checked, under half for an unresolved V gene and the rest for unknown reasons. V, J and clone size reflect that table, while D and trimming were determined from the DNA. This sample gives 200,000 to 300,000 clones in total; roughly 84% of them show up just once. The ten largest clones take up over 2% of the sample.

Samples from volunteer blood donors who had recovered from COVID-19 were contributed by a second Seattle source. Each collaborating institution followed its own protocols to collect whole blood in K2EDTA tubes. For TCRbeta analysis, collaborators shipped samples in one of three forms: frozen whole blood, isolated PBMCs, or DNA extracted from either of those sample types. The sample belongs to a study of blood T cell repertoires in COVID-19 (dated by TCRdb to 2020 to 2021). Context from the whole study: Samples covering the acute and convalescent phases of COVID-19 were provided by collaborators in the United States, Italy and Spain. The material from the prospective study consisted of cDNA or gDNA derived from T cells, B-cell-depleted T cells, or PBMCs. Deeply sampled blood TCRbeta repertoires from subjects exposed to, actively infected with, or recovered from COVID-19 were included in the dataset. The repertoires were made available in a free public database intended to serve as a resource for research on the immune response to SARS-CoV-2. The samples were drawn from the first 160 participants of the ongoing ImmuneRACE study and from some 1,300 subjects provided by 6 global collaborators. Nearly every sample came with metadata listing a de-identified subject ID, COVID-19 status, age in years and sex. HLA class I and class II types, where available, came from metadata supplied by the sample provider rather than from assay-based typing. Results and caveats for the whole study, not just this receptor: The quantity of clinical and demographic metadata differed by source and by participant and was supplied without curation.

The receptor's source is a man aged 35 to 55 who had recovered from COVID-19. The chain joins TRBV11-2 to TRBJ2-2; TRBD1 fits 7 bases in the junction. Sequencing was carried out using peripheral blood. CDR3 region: CASSLVGQGDAHDGELFF. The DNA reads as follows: TGTGCCAGCAGCTTAGTAGGGCAGGGGGACGCCCATGACGGGGAGCTGTTTTTT.